This TCR beta chain appears in the sequencing data of a study of tumor-infiltrating lymphocytes in localized non-small cell lung cancer. Study-wide background: The cohort mixed smokers and never-smokers, several histologies, and some post-neoadjuvant-chemotherapy samples.

This clone was counted between two and nine times. What it binds is unknown. The CDR3 consists of 14 residues. Trimming removed 8 bases at V and 7 bases at J, with 17 bases between. CDR1 and CDR2 (germline): LNHDA, SQIVND (reference sequence). Study-wide results and caveats: Not all patients were TCR sequenced, owing to tissue quantity.

Assay used: immunoSEQ multiplex PCR; TCRdb lists only in-frame clones, some missing. The repertoire holds 3,000 to 4,500 clones, with 79% as singletons. What was sequenced was uninvolved lung tissue not adjacent to the tumor. V gene TRBV19 combines with J gene TRBJ2-2; D may be TRBD2 (6 bases). The TCR was taken from a human donor with non-small cell lung cancer. The CDR3 coding sequence is TGTGCCAGTCGCCGAGGAGGGGCCGGCGGGGAGCTGTTTTTT. Translated, it gives CASRRGGAGGELFF.